This TCR beta chain derives from a study of T cell repertoires in cytomegalovirus infection (dated by TCRdb to the late 2010s). Background for the entire study: Recently identified HLA-C-restricted CMV epitopes, whose presentation resists viral immunomodulation, were targeted by peptide stimulations together with well-studied HLA-B-restricted epitopes. Donor HLA type was relevant to the analysis, as public TCR beta signatures indicated carriage of CMV infection together with the matching HLA type. Overall study results and their limits: In both this cohort and an independent roughly 350-donor cohort, the cumulative frequency of public TCR beta family members distinguished carriers of CMV infection plus the relevant HLA type. The ex vivo response was dominated by HLA-C-restricted CMV-specific TCR beta clonotypes, and the single most frequent clonotype in two of eight donors was supplied by these HLA-C-restricted clonotypes.

The instrument was an Illumina HiSeq 1500. TCRdb passed the public sequencing reads through fastp at Q25 and MiXCR, retaining productive beta sequences. A single entry per CDR3 protein holds the most common genes and DNA from its merged rows. Counted in this sample were under 450,000 distinct CDR3 sequences; about a third of them appeared once. The biggest ten clones account for about 14% of the sample. A distance of 9 bases separates the germline ends of V and J, which lose 3 bases and 2 bases respectively. Taken from cysteine to phenylalanine, the CDR3 has 14 residues. CDR3 DNA is the only sequence kept; it has 42 bases, read in frame from the first base. Reading the germline V gene gives CDR1 SGHTA and CDR2 FQGNSA. This specimen's treatment or condition label, interpreted: in vitro stimulation with specific CMV peptide epitopes to enrich CMV-specific T cells. This clonotype was observed a handful of times. This receptor's antigen is unknown. No much larger clonotype is one base removed from it; base qualities were not supplied.

The V and J genes are TRBV7-2 and TRBJ2-3; TRBD2 might be the D gene, on 5 matching bases. This sequence originates from a human donor in good health (CMV status not recorded). Some clones in this sample may be carry-over from other donors' samples. This sample comprised cultured PBMCs, obtained from culture after CMV antigen stimulation. The CDR3 protein sequence reads: CASSLRRHTDTQYF. The nucleotides read TGTGCCAGCAGCTTGCGGAGGCACACAGATACGCAGTATTTT. The entire variable domain, with the stretches around the CDR3 drawn from the reference TRBV7-2 and TRBJ2-3 proteins, is GAGVSQSPSNKVTEKGKDVELRCDPISGHTALYWYRQSLGQGLEFLIYFQGNSAPDKSGLPSDRFSAERTGGSVSTLTIQRTQQEDSAVYLCASSLRRHTDTQYFGPGTRLTVL.